The source of this T cell receptor beta chain is a study of blood T cells in healthy people across ages. Whole-study findings and limits: Relative to aged donors, long-lived donors carried more naive CD4+ cells and displayed higher diversity. Across the age range, TCR beta diversity per million T cells fell in a roughly linear way.

A second PCR, run for roughly 7 to 11 cycles, used a sample-barcoded 5' primer plus a J-beta primer mix. Each of the cDNA molecules was tagged by a template-switch adaptor with 12 random nucleotides. A minimum of 3 million CDR3-containing paired-end reads was obtained for each sample. TCRdb fed the 5' RACE reads into MiXCR, producing one record per CDR3 protein. This sample has roughly 700,000 distinct CDR3 sequences; around 49% occur once, and the top ten carry roughly 31%. This clonotype was seen only a few times. As yet, its antigen is unknown. V dropped 4 bases and J dropped 0 bases, with 12 bases sitting between them. Germline-derived CDR1 and CDR2 are SQVTM and ANQGSEA. CDR3 length equals 14 residues.

This chain uses TRBV29-1 with TRBJ1-2, with D uncertain. This TCR was sampled from a woman between 55 and 75 years old in good health. The sequencing input was blood. The CDR3 sequence is CSVGLGGPNYGYTF. CDR3 coding DNA: TGCAGCGTTGGATTGGGAGGTCCTAACTATGGCTACACCTTC.